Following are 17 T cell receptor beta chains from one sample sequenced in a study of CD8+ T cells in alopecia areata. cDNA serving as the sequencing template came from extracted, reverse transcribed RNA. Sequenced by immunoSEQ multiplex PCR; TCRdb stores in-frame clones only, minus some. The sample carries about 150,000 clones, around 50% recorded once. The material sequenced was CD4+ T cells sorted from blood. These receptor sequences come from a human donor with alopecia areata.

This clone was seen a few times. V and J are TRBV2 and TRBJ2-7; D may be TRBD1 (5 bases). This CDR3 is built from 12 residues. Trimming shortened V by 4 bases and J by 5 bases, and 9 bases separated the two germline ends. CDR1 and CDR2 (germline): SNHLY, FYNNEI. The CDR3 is CASSVRAHEQYF. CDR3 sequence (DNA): TGTGCCAGCAGTGTCAGGGCCCACGAGCAGTACTTC.

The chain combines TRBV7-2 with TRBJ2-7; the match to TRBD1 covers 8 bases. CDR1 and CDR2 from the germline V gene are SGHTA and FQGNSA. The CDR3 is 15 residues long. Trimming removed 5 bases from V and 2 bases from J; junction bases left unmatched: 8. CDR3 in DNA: TGTGCCAGCAGCACAGCAGGACAGGGTCCCTACGAGCAGTACTTC. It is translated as CASSTAGQGPYEQYF.

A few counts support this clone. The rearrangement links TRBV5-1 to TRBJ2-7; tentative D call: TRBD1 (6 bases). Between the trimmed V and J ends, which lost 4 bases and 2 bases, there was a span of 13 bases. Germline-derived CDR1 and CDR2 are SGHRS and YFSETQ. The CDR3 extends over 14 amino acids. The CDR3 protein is CASSRTTGTYEQYF. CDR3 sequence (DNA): TGCGCCAGCAGCCGCACGACAGGTACCTACGAGCAGTACTTC.

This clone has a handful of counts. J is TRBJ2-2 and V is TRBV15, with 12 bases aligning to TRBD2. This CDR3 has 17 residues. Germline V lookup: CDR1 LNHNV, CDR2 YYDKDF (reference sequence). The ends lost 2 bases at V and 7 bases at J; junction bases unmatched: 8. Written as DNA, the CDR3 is TGTGCCACCAGCAGAAACAAACTAGCGGGAGGTCACGGGGAGCTGTTTTTT. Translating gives CATSRNKLAGGHGELFF.

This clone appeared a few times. The CDR3 nucleotides are TGTGCCAGCAGTTTATGGGGCGGGAGGGCCCATTTGCAGACCCAGTACTTC. Translating gives CASSLWGGRAHLQTQYF. The V call is TRBV28, the J call TRBJ2-5; 9 nucleotides match TRBD2. Looked up from germline, CDR1 is MDHEN and CDR2 is SYDVKM. This CDR3 has 17 residues. V lost 0 bases to trimming and J lost 6 bases; unmatched junction nucleotides: 11. Variable domain in full (rest from reference TRBV28 and TRBJ2-5): DVKVTQSSRYLVKRTGEKVFLECVQDMDHENMFWYRQDPGLGLRLIYFSYDVKMKEKGDIPEGYSVSREKKERFSLILESASTNQTSMYLCASSLWGGRAHLQTQYFGPGTRLLVL.

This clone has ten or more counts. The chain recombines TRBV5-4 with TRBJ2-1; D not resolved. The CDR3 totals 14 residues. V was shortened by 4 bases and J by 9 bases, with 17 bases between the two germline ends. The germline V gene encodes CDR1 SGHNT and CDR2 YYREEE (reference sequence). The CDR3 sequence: CASSILGRDGEQFF. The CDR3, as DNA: TGTGCCAGCAGCATACTTGGGCGAGACGGTGAGCAGTTCTTC.

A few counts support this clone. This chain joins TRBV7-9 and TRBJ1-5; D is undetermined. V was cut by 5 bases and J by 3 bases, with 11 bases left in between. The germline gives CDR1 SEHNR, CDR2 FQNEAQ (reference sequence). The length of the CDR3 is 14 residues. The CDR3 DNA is TGTGCCAGCAGCCTCGGTGGCCTCAATCAGCCCCAGCATTTT. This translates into CASSLGGLNQPQHF. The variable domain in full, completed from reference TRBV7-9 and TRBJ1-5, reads DTGVSQNPRHKITKRGQNVTFRCDPISEHNRLYWYRQTLGQGPEFLTYFQNEAQLEKSRLLSDRFSAERPKGSFSTLEIQRTEQGDSAMYLCASSLGGLNQPQHFGDGTRLSIL.

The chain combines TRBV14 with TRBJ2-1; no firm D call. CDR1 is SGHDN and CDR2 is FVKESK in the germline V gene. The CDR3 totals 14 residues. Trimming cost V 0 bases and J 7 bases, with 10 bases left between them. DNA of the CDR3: TGTGCCAGCAGCCAAGATTTGCGGCGGAATGAGCAGTTCTTC. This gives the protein CASSQDLRRNEQFF.

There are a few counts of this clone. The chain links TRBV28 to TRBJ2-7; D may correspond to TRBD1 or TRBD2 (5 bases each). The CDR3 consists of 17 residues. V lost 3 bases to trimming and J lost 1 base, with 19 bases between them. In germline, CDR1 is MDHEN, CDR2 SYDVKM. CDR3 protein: CASSFNPRDGTSYEQYF. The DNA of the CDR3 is TGTGCCAGCAGTTTCAACCCCCGGGACGGAACTTCCTACGAGCAGTACTTC. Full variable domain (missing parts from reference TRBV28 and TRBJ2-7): DVKVTQSSRYLVKRTGEKVFLECVQDMDHENMFWYRQDPGLGLRLIYFSYDVKMKEKGDIPEGYSVSREKKERFSLILESASTNQTSMYLCASSFNPRDGTSYEQYFGPGTRLTVT.

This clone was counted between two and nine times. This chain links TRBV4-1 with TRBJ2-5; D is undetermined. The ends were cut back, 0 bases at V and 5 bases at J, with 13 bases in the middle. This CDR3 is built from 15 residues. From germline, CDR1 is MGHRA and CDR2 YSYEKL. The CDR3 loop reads CASSQDGSPGETQYF. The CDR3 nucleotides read TGCGCCAGCAGCCAAGATGGTAGCCCCGGGGAGACCCAGTACTTC.

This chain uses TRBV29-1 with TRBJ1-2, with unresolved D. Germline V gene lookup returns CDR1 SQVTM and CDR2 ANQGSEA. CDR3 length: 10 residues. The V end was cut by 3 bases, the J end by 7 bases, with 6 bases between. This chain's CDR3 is CSVDHGGYTF. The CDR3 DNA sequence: TGCAGCGTTGACCACGGTGGCTACACCTTC.

CDR3 sequence (DNA): TGCGCCAGCAGTCCACGGACTAGCGGGAGGGTTGCCGGGGAGCTGTTTTTT. Its protein is CASSPRTSGRVAGELFF. This chain uses TRBV5-1 with TRBJ2-2; TRBD2 aligns across 15 bases. Germline V gives CDR1 SGHRS, CDR2 YFSETQ. V dropped 5 bases and J dropped 6; count of bases not matched to a gene: 8. This CDR3 spans 17 amino acids.

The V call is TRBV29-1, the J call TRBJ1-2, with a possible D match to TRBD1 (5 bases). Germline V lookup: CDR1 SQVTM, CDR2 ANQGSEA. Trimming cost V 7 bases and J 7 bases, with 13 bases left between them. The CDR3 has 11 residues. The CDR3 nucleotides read TGCAGCGCCGGGGACTTAGGTGGCTACACCTTC. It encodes CSAGDLGGYTF.

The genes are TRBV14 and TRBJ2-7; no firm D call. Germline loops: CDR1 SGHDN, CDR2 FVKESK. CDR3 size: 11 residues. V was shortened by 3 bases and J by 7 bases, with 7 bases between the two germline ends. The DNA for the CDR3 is TGTGCCAGCAGCCACACTCTTGAGCAGTACTTC. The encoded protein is CASSHTLEQYF.

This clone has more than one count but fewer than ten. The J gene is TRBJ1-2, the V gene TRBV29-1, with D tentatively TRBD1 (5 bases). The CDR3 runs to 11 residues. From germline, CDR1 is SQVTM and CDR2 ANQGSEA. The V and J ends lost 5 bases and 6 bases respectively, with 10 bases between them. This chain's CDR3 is CSVWQGHGYTF. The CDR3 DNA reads TGCAGCGTTTGGCAGGGACATGGCTACACCTTC.

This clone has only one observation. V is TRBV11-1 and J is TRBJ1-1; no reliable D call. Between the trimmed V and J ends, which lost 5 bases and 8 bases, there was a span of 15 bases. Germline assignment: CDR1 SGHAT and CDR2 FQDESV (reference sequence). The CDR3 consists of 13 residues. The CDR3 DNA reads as TGTGCCAGCAGCCTCGGACTCAGGCCCGAAGCTTTCTTT. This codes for CASSLGLRPEAFF.

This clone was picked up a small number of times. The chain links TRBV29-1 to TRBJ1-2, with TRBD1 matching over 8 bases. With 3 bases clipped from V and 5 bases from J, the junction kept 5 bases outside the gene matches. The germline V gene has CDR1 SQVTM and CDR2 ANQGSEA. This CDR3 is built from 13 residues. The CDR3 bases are TGCAGCGTTGACCCTGACAGGGGATATGGCTACACCTTC. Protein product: CSVDPDRGYGYTF.